This is a list of T cell receptor beta chains from one sample in a study of blood T cell repertoires in COVID-19. The protocol was immunoSEQ multiplex PCR, while the TCRdb copy is restricted to in-frame clones and leaves out a portion. This sample has tens of thousands of clones, with over 75% found just once. The sample taken for sequencing was peripheral blood. These receptors were collected from a man aged 50 to 59 with acute or convalescent COVID-19. Each CDR3 is given with its conserved first and last residue. Fields, in order: V gene, clone size, D gene, J gene, CDR3 DNA, CDR3 protein. The D gene is left open where the match is weak. Clone size is given for some rows only: seen once, a few or many times, or a class if the clone is expanded.

v_call: TRBV28
clone_size: NA
d_call: NA
j_call: TRBJ2-2
cdr3_nt: TGTGCCAGCAGTCCCGTCCTGGACAGCACCGGGGAGCTGTTTTTT
cdr3_aa: CASSPVLDSTGELFF

v_call: TRBV6-5
clone_size: NA
d_call: TRBD1
j_call: TRBJ2-5
cdr3_nt: TGTGCCAGCATGTCCCGGGACAGGGGTCAGGAGACCCAGTACTTC
cdr3_aa: CASMSRDRGQETQYF

v_call: TRBV4-1
clone_size: NA
d_call: NA
j_call: TRBJ2-5
cdr3_nt: TGCGCCAGCAGCAACATTGGGGCGCCGGAGACCCAGTACTTC
cdr3_aa: CASSNIGAPETQYF

v_call: TRBV6-6
clone_size: NA
d_call: NA
j_call: TRBJ1-1
cdr3_nt: TGTGCCAGCAGTTACCCAAATGACTTCCCGCAGGCTTTCTTT
cdr3_aa: CASSYPNDFPQAFF

v_call: TRBV5-1
clone_size: NA
d_call: TRBD1
j_call: TRBJ1-5
cdr3_nt: TGCGCCAGCAGCTTGAGACAGGGCGATCAGCCCCAGCATTTT
cdr3_aa: CASSLRQGDQPQHF

v_call: TRBV2
clone_size: NA
d_call: TRBD1
j_call: TRBJ1-1
cdr3_nt: TGTGCCAGCAGCGAGGGACAGGGGGCGTATACTGAAGCTTTCTTT
cdr3_aa: CASSEGQGAYTEAFF

v_call: TRBV12-3/TRBV12-4
clone_size: NA
d_call: TRBD1
j_call: TRBJ1-4
cdr3_nt: TGTGCCAGCAGACTGGGGACAGATGAAAAACTGTTTTTT
cdr3_aa: CASRLGTDEKLFF

v_call: TRBV13
clone_size: once
d_call: TRBD2
j_call: TRBJ2-5
cdr3_nt: TGTGCCAGCAGCTTCACGGGGGGTGTAGAGACCCAGTACTTC
cdr3_aa: CASSFTGGVETQYF

v_call: TRBV18
clone_size: NA
d_call: TRBD1
j_call: TRBJ2-1
cdr3_nt: TGTGCCAGCTCACCAGCGGGACAGGGTTCTCGGGAGCAGTTCTTC
cdr3_aa: CASSPAGQGSREQFF

v_call: TRBV11-2
clone_size: NA
d_call: NA
j_call: TRBJ1-2
cdr3_nt: TGTGCCAGCACCTCAGGGGCGGGTGGCTACACCTTC
cdr3_aa: CASTSGAGGYTF

v_call: TRBV6-5
clone_size: NA
d_call: NA
j_call: TRBJ1-1
cdr3_nt: TGTGCCAGCACCGGGACACCGAACACTGAAGCTTTCTTT
cdr3_aa: CASTGTPNTEAFF

v_call: TRBV18
clone_size: few
d_call: TRBD1
j_call: TRBJ2-7
cdr3_nt: TGTGCCAGCTCAAGCGGACAGGAAGAGCAGTACTTC
cdr3_aa: CASSSGQEEQYF

v_call: TRBV7-9
clone_size: few
d_call: NA
j_call: TRBJ2-7
cdr3_nt: TGTGCCAGCAGCTTAGCGGAGAACAGGCCAGGCTACGAGCAGTACTTC
cdr3_aa: CASSLAENRPGYEQYF

v_call: TRBV18
clone_size: few
d_call: NA
j_call: TRBJ1-5
cdr3_nt: TGTGCCAGCTCACCACGGGCAGGCAATCAGCCCCAGCATTTT
cdr3_aa: CASSPRAGNQPQHF

v_call: TRBV3-1/TRBV3-2
clone_size: NA
d_call: NA
j_call: TRBJ2-2
cdr3_nt: TGTGCCAGCAGCCAAGTGGGGGGGCGGACCGGGGAGCTGTTTTTT
cdr3_aa: CASSQVGGRTGELFF

v_call: TRBV6-5
clone_size: NA
d_call: NA
j_call: TRBJ1-1
cdr3_nt: TGTGCCAGCAGTTACTCGACCGGCGGCAGGAACACTGAAGCTTTCTTT
cdr3_aa: CASSYSTGGRNTEAFF

v_call: TRBV5-6
clone_size: NA
d_call: TRBD1
j_call: TRBJ2-7
cdr3_nt: TGTGCCAGCAGCTTGGAACAGGGGATCTACGAGCAGTACTTC
cdr3_aa: CASSLEQGIYEQYF

v_call: TRBV7-8
clone_size: NA
d_call: NA
j_call: TRBJ1-2
cdr3_nt: TGTGCCAGCAGCTTAGGAGCGAACTATGGCTACACCTTC
cdr3_aa: CASSLGANYGYTF

v_call: TRBV5-1
clone_size: NA
d_call: TRBD1
j_call: TRBJ2-6
cdr3_nt: TGCGCCAGCAGCTTCAGGACAGGGAGCTCTGGGGCCAACGTCCTGACTTTC
cdr3_aa: CASSFRTGSSGANVLTF

v_call: TRBV4-1
clone_size: NA
d_call: TRBD1
j_call: TRBJ1-4
cdr3_nt: TGCGCCAGCAGCCGATCCGGGACAGAAAATGAAAAACTGTTTTTT
cdr3_aa: CASSRSGTENEKLFF

v_call: TRBV7-3
clone_size: NA
d_call: NA
j_call: TRBJ2-3
cdr3_nt: TGTGCCAGCAGCGCCAGGGGCTGGGGCACAGATACGCAGTATTTT
cdr3_aa: CASSARGWGTDTQYF

v_call: TRBV30
clone_size: NA
d_call: TRBD1
j_call: TRBJ2-7
cdr3_nt: TGTGCCTGGGAGAGGGGGCGCGACGAGCAGTACTTC
cdr3_aa: CAWERGRDEQYF

v_call: TRBV12-3/TRBV12-4
clone_size: NA
d_call: NA
j_call: TRBJ2-5
cdr3_nt: TGTGCCAGCAGTTTCGGGACACAAGAGACCCAGTACTTC
cdr3_aa: CASSFGTQETQYF

v_call: TRBV4-1
clone_size: few
d_call: NA
j_call: TRBJ1-5
cdr3_nt: TGCGCCAGCAGCCCCACACCAGGGAGCAATCAGCCCCAGCATTTT
cdr3_aa: CASSPTPGSNQPQHF

v_call: TRBV28
clone_size: NA
d_call: TRBD2
j_call: TRBJ2-1
cdr3_nt: TGTGCCAGCAGTTTAGAGCGGGGGCCCTACAATGAGCAGTTCTTC
cdr3_aa: CASSLERGPYNEQFF

v_call: TRBV25-1
clone_size: NA
d_call: NA
j_call: TRBJ1-3
cdr3_nt: TGTGCCAGTTCAGGGGTAGCAAACACCATATATTTT
cdr3_aa: CASSGVANTIYF

v_call: TRBV6-5
clone_size: NA
d_call: TRBD1
j_call: TRBJ1-5
cdr3_nt: TGTGCCAGCAGTTCCGGGACAGGGGGCAGTCAGCCCCAGCATTTT
cdr3_aa: CASSSGTGGSQPQHF

v_call: TRBV6-4
clone_size: once
d_call: NA
j_call: TRBJ2-3
cdr3_nt: TGTGCCAGCAGCTACGCCGGTAGCACAGATACGCAGTATTTT
cdr3_aa: CASSYAGSTDTQYF

v_call: TRBV6-5
clone_size: NA
d_call: TRBD2
j_call: TRBJ2-5
cdr3_nt: TGTGCCAGCAAGCGGGGGGTCGGAGAGACCCAGTACTTC
cdr3_aa: CASKRGVGETQYF

v_call: TRBV10-3
clone_size: once
d_call: NA
j_call: TRBJ1-1
cdr3_nt: TGTGCCATCAGTGAGAGTTACTCCACGGGGGAAGCTTTCTTT
cdr3_aa: CAISESYSTGEAFF

v_call: TRBV7-3
clone_size: NA
d_call: TRBD2
j_call: TRBJ2-5
cdr3_nt: TGTGCCAGCAGCTTCAGCGGGGGGATAGAGACCCAGTACTTC
cdr3_aa: CASSFSGGIETQYF

v_call: TRBV3-1/TRBV3-2
clone_size: NA
d_call: TRBD1
j_call: TRBJ1-4
cdr3_nt: TGTGCCAGCAGCCCGAGGACAGGGGGCGTTTCTAATGAAAAACTGTTTTTT
cdr3_aa: CASSPRTGGVSNEKLFF

v_call: TRBV6-5
clone_size: NA
d_call: NA
j_call: TRBJ1-4
cdr3_nt: TGTGCCAGCAGTTACTCGGCCCCCCAGGGGGAAAAACTGTTTTTT
cdr3_aa: CASSYSAPQGEKLFF

v_call: TRBV10-2
clone_size: NA
d_call: TRBD2
j_call: TRBJ2-1
cdr3_nt: TGCGCCAGCAGGAGTGGAGCGGGGGGCGACAATGAGCAGTTCTTC
cdr3_aa: CASRSGAGGDNEQFF

v_call: TRBV9
clone_size: NA
d_call: TRBD2
j_call: TRBJ2-1
cdr3_nt: TGTGCCAGCAGCGTTAGCGGGGGCTCCTACAATGAGCAGTTCTTC
cdr3_aa: CASSVSGGSYNEQFF

v_call: TRBV12-3/TRBV12-4
clone_size: NA
d_call: TRBD1
j_call: TRBJ1-2
cdr3_nt: TGTGCCAGCAGTCCAACTACAGGGGCGGGCTACACCTTC
cdr3_aa: CASSPTTGAGYTF

v_call: TRBV9
clone_size: NA
d_call: TRBD2
j_call: TRBJ2-4
cdr3_nt: TGTGCCAGCAGCAACCCACTAGCGGGGGGGCTCGACAAAAACATTCAGTACTTC
cdr3_aa: CASSNPLAGGLDKNIQYF

v_call: TRBV6-1
clone_size: few
d_call: TRBD1
j_call: TRBJ1-3
cdr3_nt: TGTGCCAGCAGTGAACTGCTCAATCCCGACAGGGCCGGAAACACCATATATTTT
cdr3_aa: CASSELLNPDRAGNTIYF

v_call: TRBV5-6
clone_size: NA
d_call: TRBD1
j_call: TRBJ2-7
cdr3_nt: TGTGCCAGCAGCTTAGGACAGGGATCCGGAGAGCAGTACTTC
cdr3_aa: CASSLGQGSGEQYF

v_call: TRBV5-4
clone_size: NA
d_call: NA
j_call: TRBJ2-5
cdr3_nt: TGTGCCAGCAGCTTGGAAGCCGAAGAGACCCAGTACTTC
cdr3_aa: CASSLEAEETQYF

v_call: TRBV7-7
clone_size: NA
d_call: TRBD1
j_call: TRBJ2-2
cdr3_nt: TGTGCCAGCAGCGAAGGGACAGGGAAGAACACCGGGGAGCTGTTTTTT
cdr3_aa: CASSEGTGKNTGELFF

v_call: TRBV11-2
clone_size: NA
d_call: NA
j_call: TRBJ1-1
cdr3_nt: TGTGCCAGCAGCTCCCCTAGCCGGGTCGGCACTGAAGCTTTCTTT
cdr3_aa: CASSSPSRVGTEAFF

v_call: TRBV24-1
clone_size: NA
d_call: NA
j_call: TRBJ1-5
cdr3_nt: TGTGCCACCAGTGATTTGGTCAGGTTCAATCAGCCCCAGCATTTT
cdr3_aa: CATSDLVRFNQPQHF

v_call: TRBV6-5
clone_size: NA
d_call: NA
j_call: TRBJ1-1
cdr3_nt: TGTGCCAGCAGTTACTCGAGGTCCGAGGGGGGGAAAGCTTTCTTT
cdr3_aa: CASSYSRSEGGKAFF

v_call: TRBV6-6
clone_size: NA
d_call: NA
j_call: TRBJ1-5
cdr3_nt: TGTGCCATCCGGGAAGGGGGGGGCGCGGGCAATCAGCCCCAGCATTTT
cdr3_aa: CAIREGGGAGNQPQHF